These 3 T cell receptor beta chains came from one sample sequenced in a study of T cell responses to AZD1222 COVID-19 vaccine. Clones were read by immunoSEQ multiplex PCR, and TCRdb kept only the in-frame ones, dropping some. The sample has just under 85,000 clones; roughly 88% are singletons. The specimen comprised peripheral blood, sampled on day 0 of AZD1222 vaccination. The receptors stem from an adult in good health.

V usage is TRBV6-6 and J usage is TRBJ2-7; D unresolved. The CDR3 length is 12 residues. Trimming shortened V by 6 bases and J by 7 bases, and 13 bases separated the two germline ends. Germline V lookup: CDR1 MNHNY, CDR2 SVGAGI (reference sequence). Here the CDR3 reads CASSDNPREQYF. DNA of the CDR3: TGTGCCAGCAGCGATAATCCGAGGGAGCAGTACTTC.

The chain carries TRBV2 and TRBJ1-2; D remains ambiguous. CDR3 length: 13 residues. Germline-derived CDR1 and CDR2 are SNHLY and FYNNEI. Trimming took off 2 bases at V and 4 bases at J, with 8 bases between the two ends. This CDR3 reads CASSEYGVYGYTF. The CDR3 region has the DNA TGTGCCAGCAGTGAATACGGGGTCTATGGCTACACCTTC.

This chain connects TRBV5-1 to TRBJ2-1; the D call may be TRBD1 or TRBD2 (6 bases each). There are 15 residues in the CDR3. The germline V gene has CDR1 SGHRS and CDR2 YFSETQ. Between the trimmed V and J ends, which lost 4 bases and 0 bases, there was a span of 11 bases. CDR3 in amino acids: CASSVGGSSYNEQFF. The CDR3 DNA follows: TGCGCCAGCAGCGTAGGGGGGAGCTCCTACAATGAGCAGTTCTTC.